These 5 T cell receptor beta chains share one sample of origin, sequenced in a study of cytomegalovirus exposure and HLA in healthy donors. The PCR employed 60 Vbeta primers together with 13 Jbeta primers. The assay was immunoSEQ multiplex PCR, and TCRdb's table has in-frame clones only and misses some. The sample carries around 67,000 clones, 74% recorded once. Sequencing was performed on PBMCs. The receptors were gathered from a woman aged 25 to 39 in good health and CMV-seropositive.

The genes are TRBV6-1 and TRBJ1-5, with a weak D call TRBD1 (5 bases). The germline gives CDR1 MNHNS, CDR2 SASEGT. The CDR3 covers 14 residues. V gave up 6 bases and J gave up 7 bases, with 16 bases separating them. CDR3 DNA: TGTGCCAGCAGCCGGGAGGGGTTCGGGCAGCCCCAGCATTTT. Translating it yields CASSREGFGQPQHF.

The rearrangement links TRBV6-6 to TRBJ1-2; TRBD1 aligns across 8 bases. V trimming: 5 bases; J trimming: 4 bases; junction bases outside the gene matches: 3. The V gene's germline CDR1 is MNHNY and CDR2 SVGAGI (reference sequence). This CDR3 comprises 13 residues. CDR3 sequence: CASSPGQAYGYTF. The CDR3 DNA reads TGTGCCAGCAGTCCGGGACAGGCCTATGGCTACACCTTC.

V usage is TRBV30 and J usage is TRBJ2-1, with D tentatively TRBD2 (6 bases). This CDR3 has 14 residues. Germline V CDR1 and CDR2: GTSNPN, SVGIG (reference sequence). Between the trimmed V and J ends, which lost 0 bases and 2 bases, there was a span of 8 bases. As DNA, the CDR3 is TGTGCCTGGAGTGTCCTAGCGACCTACAATGAGCAGTTCTTC. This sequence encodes CAWSVLATYNEQFF.

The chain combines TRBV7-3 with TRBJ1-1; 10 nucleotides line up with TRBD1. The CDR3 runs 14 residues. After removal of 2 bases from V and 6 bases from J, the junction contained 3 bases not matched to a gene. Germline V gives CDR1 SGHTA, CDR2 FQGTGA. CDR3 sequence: CASSLDRGPAEAFF. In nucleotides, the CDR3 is TGTGCCAGCAGCTTAGACAGGGGGCCGGCTGAAGCTTTCTTT.

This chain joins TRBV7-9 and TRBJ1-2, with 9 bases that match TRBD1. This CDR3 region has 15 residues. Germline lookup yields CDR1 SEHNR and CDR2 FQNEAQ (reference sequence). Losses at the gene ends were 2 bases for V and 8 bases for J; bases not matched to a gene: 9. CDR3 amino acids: CASSLRDRESGGYTF. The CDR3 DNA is TGTGCCAGCAGCTTAAGGGACAGGGAGTCGGGCGGCTACACCTTC.